The clone carrying this T cell receptor beta chain occurred many times. Unique molecular identifiers were attached to individual cDNA molecules during library preparation. TCRdb analysed the RACE reads with MiXCR anew, one entry per CDR3 protein. This table has about 41,000 distinct CDR3 sequences, more than 3% appearing once. The time point here: patch test 1, 2 weeks after DPC sensitization. As for treatment: therapeutic diphenylcyclopropenone sensitization with weekly scalp DPC. It was unfractionated whole blood from which total RNA was extracted. The sample originates from a study of human T cells and chemical hapten exposure. Across the whole study: Patients, predominantly female, presented with alopecia areata, totalis or universalis.

Germline values: CDR1 SGHDN, CDR2 FVKESK. V was clipped by 1 base and J by 5 bases; unmatched bases: 4. The CDR3 loop spans 16 amino acids. Sequencing was performed on whole blood, taken in connection with sensitization to the hapten diphenylcyclopropenone (DPC). This clonotype was obtained from a man aged 50-60 years with alopecia areata. Some clones in this sample may be carry-over from other donors' samples. V gene TRBV14 combines with J gene TRBJ2-7, with 14 bases identical to TRBD2. CDR3 bases: TGTGCCAGCAGCCAAGGACTAGCGGGAGGGCTGAACGAGCAGTACTTC. This translates into CASSQGLAGGLNEQYF.